The TCR beta chain under discussion was sequenced for a study of blood T cell repertoires in COVID-19 (dated by TCRdb to the early 2020s). With regard to the full study: Samples covering the acute and convalescent phases of COVID-19 were provided by collaborators in the United States, Italy and Spain. The samples were drawn from the first 160 participants of the ongoing ImmuneRACE study and from some 1,300 subjects provided by 6 global collaborators. The prospective study material was composed of cDNA or gDNA derived from T cells, B-cell-depleted T cells, or PBMCs. The repertoires were released in a freely available public database intended as a resource for research on the immune response to SARS-CoV-2. Nearly every sample came with metadata listing a de-identified subject ID, COVID-19 status, age in years and sex. Where available, HLA class I and class II types were taken from metadata supplied by the sample provider and were not determined by assay-based typing. Subjects who had been exposed to COVID-19, were actively infected with it, or had recovered from it provided the deeply sampled blood TCRbeta repertoires that made up the dataset. Results the study describes overall, beyond this receptor: The amount of clinical and demographic metadata varied by source and participant and was provided uncurated.

The immunoSEQ Assay, a bias-controlled multiplex PCR, was used to amplify TCRbeta CDR3 regions from genomic DNA. On the study's bioinformatics: The number of nucleated cells in each sample was estimated from the amplification of reference gene primers within the assay. Sequence reads were collapsed and filtered to measure the absolute abundance of every unique TCRbeta CDR3 rearrangement. For each sample, productive Simpson clonality was calculated by taking the square root of Simpson's diversity index across productive rearrangements. As stored in TCRdb, this immuneACCESS dataset retains in-frame rearrangements with V and J assigned. A fraction of the clones does not appear; measured against another copy, unresolved V genes explain less than half of the discrepancy, and the remainder lacks a known reason. V and J calls and clone size are copied from that table; D and trimming were computed from the DNA. The table for this sample lists around 200,000 clones; about 83% of them were counted only once. Around 7.9% of the sample is held by the ten biggest clonotypes.

As encoded in the germline V gene, CDR1 is SGHDN while CDR2 is FVKESK. V was cut back by 1 base and J by 0 bases, leaving a gap of 12 bases between them. The CDR3 goes from the cysteine to the phenylalanine over 17 residues. Kept here is only the CDR3 DNA, which spans 51 bases and is read in frame from base 1. In regard to this clone: Its antigen is still unknown. One base away there is no much larger clone; base qualities are not given.

Collaborating institutions collected whole blood in K2EDTA tubes following their own protocols. For TCRbeta analysis, collaborators shipped samples as frozen whole blood, isolated PBMCs, or DNA extracted from either of those sample types. The V and J genes are TRBV14 and TRBJ2-2; the D gene is unclear. Sequenced material: peripheral blood. This sequence originates from a man in his forties or fifties with active or convalescent COVID-19. The CDR3 protein: CASSQGAWVANTGELFF. In nucleotide form, the sequence is TGTGCCAGCAGCCAAGGGGCCTGGGTCGCGAACACCGGGGAGCTGTTTTTT.